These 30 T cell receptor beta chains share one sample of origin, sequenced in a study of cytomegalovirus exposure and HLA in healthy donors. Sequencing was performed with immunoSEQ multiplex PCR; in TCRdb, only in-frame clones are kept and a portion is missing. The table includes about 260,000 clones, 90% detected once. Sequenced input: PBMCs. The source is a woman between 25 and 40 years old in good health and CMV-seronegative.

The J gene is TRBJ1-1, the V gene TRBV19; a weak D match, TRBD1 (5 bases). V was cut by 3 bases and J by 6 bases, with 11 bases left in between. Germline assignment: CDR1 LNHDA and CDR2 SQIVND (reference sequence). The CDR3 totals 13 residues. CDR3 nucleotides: TGTGCCAGTAGTATCCAAAGGGGCTCTGAAGCTTTCTTT. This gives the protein CASSIQRGSEAFF.

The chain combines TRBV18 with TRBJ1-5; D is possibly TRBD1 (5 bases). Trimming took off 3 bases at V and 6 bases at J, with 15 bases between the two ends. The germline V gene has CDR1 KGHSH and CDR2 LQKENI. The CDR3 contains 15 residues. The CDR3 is CASSPKVGAGQPQHF. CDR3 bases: TGTGCCAGCTCACCTAAGGTAGGGGCGGGTCAGCCCCAGCATTTT.

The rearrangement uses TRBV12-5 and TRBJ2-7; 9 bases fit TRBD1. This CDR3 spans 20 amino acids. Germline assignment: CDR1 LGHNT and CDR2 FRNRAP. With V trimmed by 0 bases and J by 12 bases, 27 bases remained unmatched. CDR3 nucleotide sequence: TGTGCTAGTGGTTTGGTACCGGTAGTACCGTCACAGGGGGCGGTTTGGGATCCGTACTTC. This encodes CASGLVPVVPSQGAVWDPYF.

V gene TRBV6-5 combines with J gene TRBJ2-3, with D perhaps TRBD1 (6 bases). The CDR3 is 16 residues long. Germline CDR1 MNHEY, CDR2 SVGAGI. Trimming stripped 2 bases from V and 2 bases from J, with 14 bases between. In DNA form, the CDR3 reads TGTGCCAGCAGTTACGGTACCGGGACACACACAGATACGCAGTATTTT. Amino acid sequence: CASSYGTGTHTDTQYF.

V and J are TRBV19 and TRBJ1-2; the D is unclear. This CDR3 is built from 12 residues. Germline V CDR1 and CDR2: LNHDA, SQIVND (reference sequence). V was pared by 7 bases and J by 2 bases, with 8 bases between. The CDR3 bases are TGTGCCAGTAACTCGGAGAACTATGGCTACACCTTC. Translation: CASNSENYGYTF.

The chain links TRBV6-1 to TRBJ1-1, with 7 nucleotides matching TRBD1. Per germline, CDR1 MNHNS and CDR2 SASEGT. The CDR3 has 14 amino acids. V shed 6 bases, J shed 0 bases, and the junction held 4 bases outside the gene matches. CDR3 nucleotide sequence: TGTGCCAGCAGCTCGGACAGGTTGAACACTGAAGCTTTCTTT. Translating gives CASSSDRLNTEAFF.

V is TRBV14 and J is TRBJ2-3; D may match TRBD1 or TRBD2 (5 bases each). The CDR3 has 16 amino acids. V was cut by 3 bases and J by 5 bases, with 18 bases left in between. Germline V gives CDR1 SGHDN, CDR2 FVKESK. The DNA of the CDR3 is TGTGCCAGCAGCCAGGGACGGACTGTTAAAATAGATACGCAGTATTTT. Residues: CASSQGRTVKIDTQYF.

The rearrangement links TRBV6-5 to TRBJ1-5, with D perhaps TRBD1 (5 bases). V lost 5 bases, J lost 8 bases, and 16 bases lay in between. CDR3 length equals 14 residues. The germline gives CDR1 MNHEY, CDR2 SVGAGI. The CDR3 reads CASSVTGGGEPQHF. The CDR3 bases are TGTGCCAGCAGTGTAACAGGTGGGGGTGAGCCCCAGCATTTT.

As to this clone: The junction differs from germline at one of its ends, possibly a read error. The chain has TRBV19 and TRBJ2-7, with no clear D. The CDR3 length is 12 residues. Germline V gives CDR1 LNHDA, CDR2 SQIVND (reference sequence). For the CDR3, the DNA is TGTGCCAGTAGTATTAACTCCCACGAGCAGTACTTC. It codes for CASSINSHEQYF.

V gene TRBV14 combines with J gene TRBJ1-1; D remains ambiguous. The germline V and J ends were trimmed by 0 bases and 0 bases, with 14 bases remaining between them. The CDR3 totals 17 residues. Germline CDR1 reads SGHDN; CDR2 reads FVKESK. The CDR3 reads CASSQDLGWRVNTEAFF. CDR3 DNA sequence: TGTGCCAGCAGCCAAGATTTGGGGTGGCGGGTGAACACTGAAGCTTTCTTT.

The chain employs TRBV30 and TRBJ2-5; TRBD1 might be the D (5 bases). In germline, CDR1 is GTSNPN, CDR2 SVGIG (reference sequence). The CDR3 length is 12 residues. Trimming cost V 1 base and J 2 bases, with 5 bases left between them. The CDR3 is CAWSGQQETQYF. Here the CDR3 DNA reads TGTGCCTGGAGTGGACAGCAAGAGACCCAGTACTTC.

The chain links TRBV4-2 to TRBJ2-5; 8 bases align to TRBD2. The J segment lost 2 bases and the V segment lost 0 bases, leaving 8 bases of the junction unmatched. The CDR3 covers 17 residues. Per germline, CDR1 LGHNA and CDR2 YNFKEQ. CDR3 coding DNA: TGTGCCAGCAGCCAAGAGGGGATGACTAGCGTGCAAGAGACCCAGTACTTC. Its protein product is CASSQEGMTSVQETQYF.

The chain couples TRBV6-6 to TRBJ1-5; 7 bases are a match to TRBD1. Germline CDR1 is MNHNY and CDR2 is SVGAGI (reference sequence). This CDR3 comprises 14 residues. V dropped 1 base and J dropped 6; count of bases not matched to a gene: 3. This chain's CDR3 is CASSYYDRAQPQHF. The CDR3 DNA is TGTGCCAGCAGTTACTATGACAGGGCTCAGCCCCAGCATTTT.

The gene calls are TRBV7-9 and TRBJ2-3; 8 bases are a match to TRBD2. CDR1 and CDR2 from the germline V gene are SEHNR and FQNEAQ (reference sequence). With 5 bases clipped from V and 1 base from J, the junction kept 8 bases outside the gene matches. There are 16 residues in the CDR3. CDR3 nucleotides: TGTGCCAGCAGCCCACCCTGGCGGGAGGGCACAGATACGCAGTATTTT. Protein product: CASSPPWREGTDTQYF.

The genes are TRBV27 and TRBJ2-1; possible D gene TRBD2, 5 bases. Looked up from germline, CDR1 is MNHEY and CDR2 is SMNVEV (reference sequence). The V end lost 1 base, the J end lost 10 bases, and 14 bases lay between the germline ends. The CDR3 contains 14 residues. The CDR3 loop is CASSLLRTGVEQFF. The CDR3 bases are TGTGCCAGCAGTTTATTAAGGACTGGGGTCGAGCAGTTCTTC.

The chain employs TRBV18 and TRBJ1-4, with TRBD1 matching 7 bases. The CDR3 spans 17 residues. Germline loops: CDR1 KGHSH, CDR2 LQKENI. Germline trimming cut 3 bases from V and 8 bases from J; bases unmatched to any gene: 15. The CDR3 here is CASSPLGQTSTGEKLFF. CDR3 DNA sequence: TGTGCCAGCTCACCCCTGGGACAGACTTCAACTGGCGAAAAACTGTTTTTT. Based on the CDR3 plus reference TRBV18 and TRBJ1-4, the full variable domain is NAGVMQNPRHLVRRRGQEARLRCSPMKGHSHVYWYRQLPEEGLKFMVYLQKENIIDESGMPKERFSAEFPKEGPSILRIQQVVRGDSAAYFCASSPLGQTSTGEKLFFGSGTQLSVL.

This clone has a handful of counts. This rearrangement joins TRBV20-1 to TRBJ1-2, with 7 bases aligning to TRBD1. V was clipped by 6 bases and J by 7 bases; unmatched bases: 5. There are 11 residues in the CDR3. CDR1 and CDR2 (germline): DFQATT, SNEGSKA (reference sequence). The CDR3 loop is CSANDRAGYTF. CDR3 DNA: TGCAGTGCCAATGACAGGGCTGGCTACACCTTC.

CDR3 nucleotide sequence: TGTGCCAGCAGCAAAAGGGACCCTATCTGGGACCTGAACACTGAAGCTTTCTTT. The encoded protein is CASSKRDPIWDLNTEAFF. The rearrangement links TRBV21-1 to TRBJ1-1. TRBV21-1 is classified as a pseudogene. This CDR3 contains 18 residues.

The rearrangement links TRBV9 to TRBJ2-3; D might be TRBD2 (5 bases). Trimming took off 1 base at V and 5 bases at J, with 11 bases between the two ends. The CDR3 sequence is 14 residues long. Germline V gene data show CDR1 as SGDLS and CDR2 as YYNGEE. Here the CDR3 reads CASSVYSEGDTQYF. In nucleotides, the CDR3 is TGTGCCAGCAGCGTATATAGCGAAGGAGATACGCAGTATTTT.

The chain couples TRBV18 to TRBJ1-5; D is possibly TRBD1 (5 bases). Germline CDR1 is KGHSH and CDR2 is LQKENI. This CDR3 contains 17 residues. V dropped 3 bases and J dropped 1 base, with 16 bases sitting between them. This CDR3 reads CASSPGTATWSNQPQHF. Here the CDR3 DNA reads TGTGCCAGCTCACCCGGGACGGCTACGTGGAGCAATCAGCCCCAGCATTTT.

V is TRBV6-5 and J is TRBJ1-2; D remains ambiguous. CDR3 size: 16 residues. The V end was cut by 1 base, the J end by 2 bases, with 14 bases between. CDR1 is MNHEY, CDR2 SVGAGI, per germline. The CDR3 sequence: CASSYLIGKQNYGYTF. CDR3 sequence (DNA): TGTGCCAGCAGTTACTTAATTGGAAAACAAAACTATGGCTACACCTTC.

Here the CDR3 reads CASSFRRPSGNTIYF. CDR3 sequence (DNA): TGTGCCAGCAGCTTCCGACGGCCCTCTGGAAACACCATATATTTT. This sequence joins TRBV5-6 and TRBJ1-3; no firm D call. This CDR3 has 15 amino acids. V was shortened by 2 bases and J by 0 bases, with 9 bases between the two germline ends. CDR1 is SGHDT and CDR2 is YYEEEE in the germline V gene.

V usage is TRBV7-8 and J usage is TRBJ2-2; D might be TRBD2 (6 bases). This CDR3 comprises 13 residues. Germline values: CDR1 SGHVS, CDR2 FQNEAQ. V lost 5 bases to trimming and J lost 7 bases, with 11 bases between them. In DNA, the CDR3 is TGTGCCAGCAGCCCTCGGGAGTTCGGGGAGCTGTTTTTT. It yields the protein CASSPREFGELFF.

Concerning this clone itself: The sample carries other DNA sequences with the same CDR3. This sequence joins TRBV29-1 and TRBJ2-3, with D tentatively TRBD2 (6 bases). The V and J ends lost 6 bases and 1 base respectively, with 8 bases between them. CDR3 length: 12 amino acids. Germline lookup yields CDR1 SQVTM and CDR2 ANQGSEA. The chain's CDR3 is CSVGGGTDTQYF. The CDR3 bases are TGCAGCGTGGGGGGAGGCACAGATACGCAGTATTTT.

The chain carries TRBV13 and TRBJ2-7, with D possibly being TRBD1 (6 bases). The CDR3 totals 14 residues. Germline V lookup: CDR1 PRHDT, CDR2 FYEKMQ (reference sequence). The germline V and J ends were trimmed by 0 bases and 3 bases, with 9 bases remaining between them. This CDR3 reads CASSLGARGYEQYF. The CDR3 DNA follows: TGTGCCAGCAGCTTAGGTGCCAGGGGCTACGAGCAGTACTTC. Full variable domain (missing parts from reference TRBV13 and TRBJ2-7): AAGVIQSPRHLIKEKRETATLKCYPIPRHDTVYWYQQGPGQDPQFLISFYEKMQSDKGSIPDRFSAQQFSDYHSELNMSSLELGDSALYFCASSLGARGYEQYFGPGTRLTVT.

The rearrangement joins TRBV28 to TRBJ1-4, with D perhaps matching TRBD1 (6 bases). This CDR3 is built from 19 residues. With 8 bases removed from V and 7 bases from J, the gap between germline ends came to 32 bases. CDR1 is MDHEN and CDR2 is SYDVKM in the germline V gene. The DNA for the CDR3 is TGTGCCAGCGGTCGGGACCGACCTTGGAGGACAGTAGAAGTTGAAAAACTGTTTTTT. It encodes CASGRDRPWRTVEVEKLFF.

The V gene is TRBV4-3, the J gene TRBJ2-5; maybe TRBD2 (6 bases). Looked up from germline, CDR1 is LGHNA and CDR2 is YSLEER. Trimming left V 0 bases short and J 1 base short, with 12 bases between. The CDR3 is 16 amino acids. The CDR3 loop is CASSQDYGTSQETQYF. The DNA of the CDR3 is TGCGCCAGCAGCCAAGATTATGGGACTTCCCAAGAGACCCAGTACTTC.

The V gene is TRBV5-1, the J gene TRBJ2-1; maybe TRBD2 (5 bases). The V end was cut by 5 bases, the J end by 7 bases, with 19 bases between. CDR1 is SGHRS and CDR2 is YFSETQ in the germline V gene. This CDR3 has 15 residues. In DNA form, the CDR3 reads TGCGCCAGCAGGGACTTAAGCGGAGCAGAGAATGAGCAGTTCTTC. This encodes CASRDLSGAENEQFF.

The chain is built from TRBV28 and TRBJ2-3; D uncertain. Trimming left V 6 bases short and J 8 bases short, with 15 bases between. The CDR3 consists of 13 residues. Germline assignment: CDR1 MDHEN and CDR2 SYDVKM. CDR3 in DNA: TGTGCCAGCAGCCCACATGTAGTCGGTACGCAGTATTTT. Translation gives CASSPHVVGTQYF.

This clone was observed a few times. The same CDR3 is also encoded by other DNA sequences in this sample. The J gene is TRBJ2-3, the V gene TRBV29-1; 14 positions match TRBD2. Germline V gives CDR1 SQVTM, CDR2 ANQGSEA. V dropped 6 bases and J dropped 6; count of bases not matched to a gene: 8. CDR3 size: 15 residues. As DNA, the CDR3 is TGCAGCGTCGCCGGGACTAGCGGGAGAGGGGATACGCAGTATTTT. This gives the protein CSVAGTSGRGDTQYF.